This entry is about one TCR beta chain. Its cognate antigen is unknown. The library was made from cDNA and included unique molecular identifiers. TCRdb analysed the PCR reads with MiXCR anew, one entry per CDR3 protein. The table has hundreds of thousands of distinct CDR3 sequences, around 64% seen once. This CDR3 comprises 13 residues. The trim removed 6 bases at V and 11 bases at J, leaving 14 bases unmatched. In germline, CDR1 is SQVTM, CDR2 ANQGSEA. These data are taken from a study of post-analysis software for immune sequencing data. Study-wide results and limits: Higher frequency in patients than in controls was seen for roughly five TRBV segments, with TRBV5-6, TRBV5-1 and TRBV20-1 among them.

The chain joins TRBV29-1 to TRBJ2-5, with 8 bases fitting TRBD1. Sequencing used blood. The TCR comes from a girl aged 2 to 10 with multiple sclerosis. The CDR3 reads CSVPTRQGNEQYF. The CDR3 DNA is TGCAGCGTCCCCACCCGACAGGGGAATGAGCAGTACTTC.